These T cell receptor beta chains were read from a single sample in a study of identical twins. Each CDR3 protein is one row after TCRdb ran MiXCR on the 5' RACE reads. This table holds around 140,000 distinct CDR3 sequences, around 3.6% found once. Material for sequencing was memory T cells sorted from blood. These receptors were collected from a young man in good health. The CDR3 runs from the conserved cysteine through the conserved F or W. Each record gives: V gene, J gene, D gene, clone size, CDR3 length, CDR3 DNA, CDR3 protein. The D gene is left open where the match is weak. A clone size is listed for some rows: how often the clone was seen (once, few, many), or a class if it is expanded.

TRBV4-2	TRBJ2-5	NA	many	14	TGTGCCAGCAGTCTTGAGGCATTCCAAGAGACCCAGTACTTC	CASSLEAFQETQYF
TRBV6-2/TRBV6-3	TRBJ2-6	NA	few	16	TGTGCCAGCAGTCGAGACGGGACCTCTGGGGCCAACGTCCTGACTTTC	CASSRDGTSGANVLTF
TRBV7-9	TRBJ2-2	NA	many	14	TGTGCCAGCAGCTTTCAGGGAATGGCCGGGGAGCTGTTTTTT	CASSFQGMAGELFF
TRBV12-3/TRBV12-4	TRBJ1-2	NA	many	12	TGTGCCAGCAGTTTCGGGGGGAAGGGCTACACCTTC	CASSFGGKGYTF
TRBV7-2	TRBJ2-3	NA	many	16	TGTGCCAGCAGCTTAGTCGTTCCGGTTAGCACAGATACGCAGTATTTT	CASSLVVPVSTDTQYF
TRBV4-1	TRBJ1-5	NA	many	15	TGCGCCAGCAGCCAAGCCCAGACCGCAGGTCAGCCCCAGCATTTT	CASSQAQTAGQPQHF
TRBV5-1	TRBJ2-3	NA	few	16	TGCGCCAGCAGCATAGGGACCCATCTTAGCACAGATACGCAGTATTTT	CASSIGTHLSTDTQYF
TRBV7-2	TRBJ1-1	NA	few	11	TGTGCCAGCAGCTTTTTGGTGGAAGCTTTCTTT	CASSFLVEAFF
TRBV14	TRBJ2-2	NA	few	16	TGTGCCAGCAGCCAAGGTTTAGCGCGGGTCACCGGGGAGCTGTTTTTT	CASSQGLARVTGELFF
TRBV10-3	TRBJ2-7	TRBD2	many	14	TGTGCCATCAGGTCTAGCGGCAATATAGGGGAGCAGTACTTC	CAIRSSGNIGEQYF
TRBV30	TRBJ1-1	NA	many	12	TGTGCCTGGACCAGAGGGGTCGGTGAAGCTTTCTTT	CAWTRGVGEAFF
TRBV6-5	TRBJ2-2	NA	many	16	TGTGCCAGCAGTTACGGGGGCAGCGCGAACACCGGGGAGCTGTTTTTT	CASSYGGSANTGELFF
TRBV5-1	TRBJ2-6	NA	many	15	TGCGCCAGCAGCTTACAGGGGAGGGGGGCCAACGTCCTGACTTTC	CASSLQGRGANVLTF
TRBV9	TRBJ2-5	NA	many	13	TGTGCCAGCAGCCCTTCCCAGGGTGAGACCCAGTACTTC	CASSPSQGETQYF
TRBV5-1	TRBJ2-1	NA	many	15	TGCGCCAGCAGCTTGGGACAGTCGGTGAAGAATGAGCAGTTCTTC	CASSLGQSVKNEQFF
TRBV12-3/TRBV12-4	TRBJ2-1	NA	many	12	TGTGCCAGCAGCCCCGGCGGACTAGAGCAGTTCTTC	CASSPGGLEQFF
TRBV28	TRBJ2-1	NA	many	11	TGTGCCAGCAGTTTTAGGGGCGGGGCCTTCTTC	CASSFRGGAFF
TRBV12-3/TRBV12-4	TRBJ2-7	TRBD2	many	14	TGTGCCAGCGGGCTAGCGGTTCTTCCCTACGAGCAGTACTTC	CASGLAVLPYEQYF
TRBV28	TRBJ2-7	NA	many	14	TGTGCCAGCAGTTACGGCACAGGGACCTACGAGCAGTACTTC	CASSYGTGTYEQYF
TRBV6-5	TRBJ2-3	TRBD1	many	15	TGTGCCAGCAGTTACCAGGACAGGGTGGCAGATACGCAGTATTTT	CASSYQDRVADTQYF
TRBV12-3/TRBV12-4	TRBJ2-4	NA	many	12	TGTGCCAGCAACGGCCCCGGGAACATTCAGTACTTC	CASNGPGNIQYF
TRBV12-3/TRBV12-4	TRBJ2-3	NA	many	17	TGTGCCAGCAGTTTAATGGTATTAGCGAAGGACACAGATACGCAGTATTTT	CASSLMVLAKDTDTQYF
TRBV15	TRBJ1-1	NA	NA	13	TGTGCCACCAGCAGAGAGGGATACACTGAAGCTTTCTTT	CATSREGYTEAFF
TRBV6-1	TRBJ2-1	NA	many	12	TGTGCCAGCAGTCACGAAGGGGATGAGCAGTTCTTC	CASSHEGDEQFF
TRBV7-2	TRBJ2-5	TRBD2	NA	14	TGTGCCAGCAGCCCAGGCGGGGGTGGGGAGACCCAGTACTTC	CASSPGGGGETQYF
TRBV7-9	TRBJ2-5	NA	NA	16	TGTGCCAGCAGCTTAGTTTCGGGAGCTGGCCAAGAGACCCAGTACTTC	CASSLVSGAGQETQYF
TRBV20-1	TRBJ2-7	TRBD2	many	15	TGCAGTGCTAGAGCCAGGGCTAGCGGCTTCTACGAGCAGTACTTC	CSARARASGFYEQYF
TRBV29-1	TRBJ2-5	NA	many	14	TGCAGCGTTGAACCTTCGACGGCGCAAGAGACCCAGTACTTC	CSVEPSTAQETQYF
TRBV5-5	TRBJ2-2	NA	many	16	TGTGCCAGCAGCTTTAGTCGGACAGGACTAACCGGGGAGCTGTTTTTT	CASSFSRTGLTGELFF
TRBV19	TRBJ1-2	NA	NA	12	TGTGCCAGTAGTACCGTTGGCTATGGCTACACCTTC	CASSTVGYGYTF
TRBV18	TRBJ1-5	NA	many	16	TGTGCCAGCTCAAACCAGCAACCCGGGACCAGTCAGCCCCAGCATTTT	CASSNQQPGTSQPQHF
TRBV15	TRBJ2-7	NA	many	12	TGTGCCACCAGCAGAGACAGGGCCGAGCAGTACTTC	CATSRDRAEQYF
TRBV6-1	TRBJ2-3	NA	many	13	TGTGCCAGCAGGGGGATTTGGATAGATACGCAGTATTTT	CASRGIWIDTQYF
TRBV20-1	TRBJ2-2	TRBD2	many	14	TGCAGTGCTAGGGCGGGAGGCAACACCGGGGAGCTGTTTTTT	CSARAGGNTGELFF
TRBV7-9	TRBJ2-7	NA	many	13	TGTGCCAGCAGTTCTTCCTTCTCCTACGAGCAGTACTTC	CASSSSFSYEQYF
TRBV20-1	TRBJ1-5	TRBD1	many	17	TGCAGTGCTAGAGCCCCCGGGACAGGGCATAGCAATCAGCCCCAGCATTTT	CSARAPGTGHSNQPQHF
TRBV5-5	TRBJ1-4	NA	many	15	TGTGCCAGCAGCTTGGATCACAGCGCTAAGGAAAAACTGTTTTTT	CASSLDHSAKEKLFF
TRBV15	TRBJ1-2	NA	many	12	TGTGCCACCAGCAGAGAGGGTTATGGCTACACCTTC	CATSREGYGYTF
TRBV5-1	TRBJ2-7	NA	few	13	TGCGCCAGCAGCTTGGTTGTATCCGGGGAGCAGTACTTC	CASSLVVSGEQYF
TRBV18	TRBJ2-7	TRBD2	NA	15	TGTGCCAGCTCACCACCAGCGGGGTTCGGGGGCGAGCAGTACTTC	CASSPPAGFGGEQYF
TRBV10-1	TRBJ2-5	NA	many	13	TGCGCCAGCCAGCCGGGTCTTCAAGAGACCCAGTACTTC	CASQPGLQETQYF
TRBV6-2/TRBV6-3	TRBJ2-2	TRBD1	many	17	TGTGCCAGCAGTTACCCGAGGACAGGGAGCAACACCGGGGAGCTGTTTTTT	CASSYPRTGSNTGELFF
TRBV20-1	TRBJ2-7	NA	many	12	TGCAGTGCAGACGACAGTCACTACGAGCAGTACTTC	CSADDSHYEQYF
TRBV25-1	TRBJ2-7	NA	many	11	TGTGCCAGCAGTGCTGAGTACGAGCAGTACTTC	CASSAEYEQYF
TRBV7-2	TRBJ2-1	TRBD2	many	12	TGTGCCACAACCACACCGGGACTACGTGAGTTCTTC	CATTTPGLREFF
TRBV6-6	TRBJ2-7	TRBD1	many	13	TGTGCCAGCACTCATCAGGGGGCTGGCGAGCAGTACTTC	CASTHQGAGEQYF
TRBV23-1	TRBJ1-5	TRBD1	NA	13	TGCGCCAGCAGTCCCCAGGGGGATCAGCCCCAGCATTTT	CASSPQGDQPQHF
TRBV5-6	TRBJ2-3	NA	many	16	TGTGCCAGCAGCTTGGTTTTCGGTGGTAGCACAGATACGCAGTATTTT	CASSLVFGGSTDTQYF
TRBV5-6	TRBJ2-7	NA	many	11	TGTGCCAGCAGCACCGGGACGGAGCAGTACTTC	CASSTGTEQYF
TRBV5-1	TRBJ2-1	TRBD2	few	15	TGCGCCAGCAGCGGGGACGGGAGGGTCTACAATGAGCAGTTCTTC	CASSGDGRVYNEQFF